The 4 T cell receptor beta chains presented below share a single source sample, sequenced in a study of control samples from healthy donors and cancer patients. Here immunoSEQ multiplex PCR was the method, and the copy in TCRdb shows in-frame clones only, minus some. The table shows around 68,000 clones, with more than 80% occurring only once. Source material: blood. The receptors were sampled from a man aged 45-60 years in good health.

The V call is TRBV6-6, the J call TRBJ2-1; D possibly uses TRBD1 or TRBD2 (6 bases each). Germline assignment: CDR1 MNHNY and CDR2 SVGAGI (reference sequence). This CDR3 region has 13 residues. Trimming cost V 6 bases and J 2 bases, with 8 bases left between them. The DNA of the CDR3 is TGTGCCAGCAGAGGGGGGCCCTACAATGAGCAGTTCTTC. It yields the protein CASRGGPYNEQFF.

This clone has just one count. The gene calls are TRBV24-1 and TRBJ2-3, with no clear D. Germline V gene lookup returns CDR1 KGHDR and CDR2 SFDVKD. This CDR3 comprises 14 residues. V was pared by 5 bases and J by 0 bases, with 8 bases between. The CDR3 loop is CATSAETSTDTQYF. CDR3 nucleotides: TGTGCCACCAGTGCGGAAACTAGCACAGATACGCAGTATTTT.

The genes are TRBV6-2 or TRBV6-3 and TRBJ2-7, with D maybe TRBD2 (6 bases). Germline lookup yields CDR1 MNHEY and CDR2 SVGEGT. V was clipped by 2 bases and J by 8 bases, with 10 bases between them. This CDR3 has 12 amino acids. In DNA, the CDR3 is TGTGCCAGCAGTTACGTGGGACTCCAGCAGTACTTC. Translated, it gives CASSYVGLQQYF.

The chain has TRBV30 and TRBJ1-1; D call uncertain. The germline V and J ends were trimmed by 7 bases and 6 bases, with 15 bases remaining between them. Germline CDR1 is GTSNPN and CDR2 is SVGIG (reference sequence). This CDR3 has 12 amino acids. The CDR3 loop reads CAFVRRRPEAFF. The CDR3 DNA reads TGTGCCTTTGTCCGACGGCGCCCTGAAGCTTTCTTT. The whole variable domain, remainder taken from reference TRBV30 and TRBJ1-1, is SQTIHQWPATLVQPVGSPLSLECTVEGTSNPNLYWYRQAAGRGLQLLFYSVGIGQISSEVPQNLSASRPQDRQFILSSKKLLLSDSGFYLCAFVRRRPEAFFGQGTRLTVV.